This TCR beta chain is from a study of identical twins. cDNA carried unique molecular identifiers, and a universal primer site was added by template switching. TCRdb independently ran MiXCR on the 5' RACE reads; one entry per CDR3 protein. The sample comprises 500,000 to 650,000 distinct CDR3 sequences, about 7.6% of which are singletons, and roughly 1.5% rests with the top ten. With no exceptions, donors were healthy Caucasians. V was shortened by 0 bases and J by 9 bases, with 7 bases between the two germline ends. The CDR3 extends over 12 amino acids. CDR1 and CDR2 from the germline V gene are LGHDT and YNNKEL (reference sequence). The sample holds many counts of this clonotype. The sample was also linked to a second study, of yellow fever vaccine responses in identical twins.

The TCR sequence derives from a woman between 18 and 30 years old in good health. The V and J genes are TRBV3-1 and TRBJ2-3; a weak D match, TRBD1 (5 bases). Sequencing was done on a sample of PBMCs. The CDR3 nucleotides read TGTGCCAGCAGCCAAGACAGGGTGACGCAGTATTTT. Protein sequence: CASSQDRVTQYF.